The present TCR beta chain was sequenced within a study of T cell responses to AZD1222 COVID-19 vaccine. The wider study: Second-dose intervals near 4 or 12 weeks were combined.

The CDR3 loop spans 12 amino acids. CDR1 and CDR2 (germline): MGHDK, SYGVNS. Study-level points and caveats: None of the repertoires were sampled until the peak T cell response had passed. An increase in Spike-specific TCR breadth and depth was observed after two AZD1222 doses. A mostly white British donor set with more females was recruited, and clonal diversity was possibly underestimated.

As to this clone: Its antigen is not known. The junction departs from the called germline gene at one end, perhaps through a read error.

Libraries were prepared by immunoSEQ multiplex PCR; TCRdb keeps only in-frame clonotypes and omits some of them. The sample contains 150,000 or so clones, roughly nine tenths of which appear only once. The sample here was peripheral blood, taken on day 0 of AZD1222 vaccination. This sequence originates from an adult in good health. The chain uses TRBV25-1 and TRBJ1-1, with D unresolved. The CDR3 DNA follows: TGTGCCAGCAGTGAATATCCCCCCCGATGGGTCTTT. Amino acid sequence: CASSEYPPRWVF.